The T cell receptor (beta chain) described here comes from a study of blood T cell repertoires in COVID-19. At the level of the study: Samples taken during acute and convalescent COVID-19 were collected in the United States, Italy and Spain. T cells, B-cell-depleted T cells, or PBMCs provided the cDNA or gDNA that served as material.

Germline V CDR1 and CDR2: MDHEN, SYDVKM. V lost 5 bases to trimming and J lost 7 bases; unmatched junction nucleotides: 9. The CDR3 extends over 15 amino acids. Original processing methods: The assay estimated nucleated cells by amplifying reference gene primers. Repertoires were generated with immunoSEQ multiplex PCR, while TCRdb's copy carries only in-frame clones and drops some. The DNA gave D and trimming, while V, J and clone size come from that table. The data contain about 190,000 clones, 70% to 90% of them seen just once; the ten biggest clones take up 4.5% to 6%. Sequencing was performed on peripheral blood. The receptor was isolated from a woman in her 70s with active or convalescent COVID-19. The gene calls are TRBV28 and TRBJ2-7; 12 bases align to TRBD1. DNA of the CDR3: TGTGCCAGCAGTACCCCGGGACAGGGGGCAGGGGAGCAGTACTTC. It yields the protein CASSTPGQGAGEQYF.